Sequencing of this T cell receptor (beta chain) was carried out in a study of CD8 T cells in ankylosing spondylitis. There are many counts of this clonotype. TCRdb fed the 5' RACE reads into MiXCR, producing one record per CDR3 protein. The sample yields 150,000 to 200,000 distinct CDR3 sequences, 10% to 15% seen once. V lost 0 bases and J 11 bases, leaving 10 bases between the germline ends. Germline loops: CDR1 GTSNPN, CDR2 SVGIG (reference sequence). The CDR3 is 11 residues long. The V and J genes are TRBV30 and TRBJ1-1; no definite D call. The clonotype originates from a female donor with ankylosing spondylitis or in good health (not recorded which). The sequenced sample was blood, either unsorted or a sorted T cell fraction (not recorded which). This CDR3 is CAWSVQFGAFF. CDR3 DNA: TGTGCCTGGAGTGTACAGTTCGGGGCTTTCTTT. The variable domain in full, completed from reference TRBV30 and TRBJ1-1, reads SQTIHQWPATLVQPVGSPLSLECTVEGTSNPNLYWYRQAAGRGLQLLFYSVGIGQISSEVPQNLSASRPQDRQFILSSKKLLLSDSGFYLCAWSVQFGAFFGQGTRLTVV.